This entry is about one TCR beta chain. Its antigen specificity is not known. There are no base qualities to consult, and no much larger clone falls within one base. Library construction relied on 5' RACE. Sequenced using an Illumina HiSeq 2500. A second roughly 7 to 11 cycle PCR used a sample-barcoded 5' primer and a J-beta primer mix. Each TCR beta cDNA molecule received a unique molecular identifier from a template-switch 5' adaptor carrying 12 random nucleotides. At least 2.5 million CDR3-containing paired-end reads were obtained from each sample. All of the RNA was converted into first-strand cDNA using the Mint cDNA synthesis kit, with a TRBC-specific oligonucleotide serving as the primer. Following uracil-DNA glycosylase treatment, a first 18-cycle PCR with universal primers M1SS and BC2_uni_R was performed on all cDNA. Turning to the authors' computational methods: Each sample was normalized by randomly selecting 1 million high-quality reads, each carrying a distinct molecular identifier. Instead of being binned into consensus sequences, reads with shared molecular identifiers were discarded. MiTCR, with a Q25 quality threshold and the strictest error-elimination algorithm, was used for CDR3 identification, clonotype clustering and error correction. Lower-bound total TCR beta diversity was estimated with a nonparametric unseen species model using Euler transformation. Using fastp trimming at Q25 and MiXCR clonotype assembly, TCRdb reanalyzed the public sequencing data and kept in-frame beta chains. When rows share a CDR3 protein, they turn into one entry using the most common DNA and genes. The V and J calls shown here were made by TCRdb, not taken from the authors' results. For this sample there are 800,000 to 900,000 distinct CDR3 sequences; 55% to 65% appear just once. Together, the top ten hold 28% of the sample.

This sample is part of a study of blood T cells in healthy people across ages (dated by TCRdb to between 2014 and 2016). The study in broad terms: In model experiments, template switching captured roughly one uniquely barcoded TCR beta cDNA molecule for every two T cells. Age-related changes in TCR beta repertoire diversity were measured in the study by deep sequencing normalized with unique cDNA molecular identifiers. The donors were split into four age groups: young (average about 16 years), middle-aged (about 40), aged (approximately 60) and long-lived (roughly 86). To avoid experimental bias, donors of different ages were spread randomly across the sequencing lanes. Using the same blood draw, the study looked at two additional independent replicas of 1 million unique cDNA reads for two donors, one aged 18 to 30 and the other aged 80 or older. The paper as a whole reports these results and caveats: A strong correlation was found between observed TCR beta diversity and the percentage of naive T cells measured by flow cytometry. Estimates of total diversity based on one million sequenced T cells were regarded as lower bounds and as underestimates. Since profiling was done on bulk unsorted PBMCs, naive and antigen-experienced compartments could not be conclusively compared. Compared with the aged group, the long-lived group had more naive CD4+ T cells, fewer expanded clones and increased TCR diversity, suggesting age selection. As age increased, observed TCR beta diversity per million T cells dropped in a roughly linear way, and a significant reduction was already evident by age approximately 40. Because donor CMV infection status was unknown, age-related changes in expanded clonotypes were potentially confounded.

At the junction V is shortened by 0 bases and J by 6 bases, with 11 bases in between. CDR3 length: 14 amino acids, cysteine to phenylalanine. Solely the CDR3 DNA is kept, with 42 bases framed from the first base. CDR1 and CDR2 (LGHDT, YNNKEL) derive from the germline V gene (reference sequence). Systemically healthy Caucasian individuals from Russia, roughly 40 in total and aged roughly 6 to 100 years, were included as donors. Each donor gave 8 to 10 milliliters of peripheral blood, drawn into EDTA-treated Vacutainer tubes. PBMCs were isolated by Ficoll-Paque density-gradient centrifugation, with at least 7 million obtained per sample. Trizol reagent was used to extract total RNA from PBMCs, with at least 5.5 micrograms per sample. The percentages of naive CD45RAhigh/CD27high T cells were determined by flow cytometry on a PBMC aliquot from every donor.

Sequencing was carried out using blood. The clonotype originates from a young man in good health. Here the chain combines TRBV3-1 and TRBJ1-1; TRBD1 is possibly the D segment (5 matching bases). The DNA sequence is given as TGTGCCAGCAGCCAAGATATTGGAGGGGCTGAAGCTTTCTTT. Translated, it reads CASSQDIGGAEAFF.